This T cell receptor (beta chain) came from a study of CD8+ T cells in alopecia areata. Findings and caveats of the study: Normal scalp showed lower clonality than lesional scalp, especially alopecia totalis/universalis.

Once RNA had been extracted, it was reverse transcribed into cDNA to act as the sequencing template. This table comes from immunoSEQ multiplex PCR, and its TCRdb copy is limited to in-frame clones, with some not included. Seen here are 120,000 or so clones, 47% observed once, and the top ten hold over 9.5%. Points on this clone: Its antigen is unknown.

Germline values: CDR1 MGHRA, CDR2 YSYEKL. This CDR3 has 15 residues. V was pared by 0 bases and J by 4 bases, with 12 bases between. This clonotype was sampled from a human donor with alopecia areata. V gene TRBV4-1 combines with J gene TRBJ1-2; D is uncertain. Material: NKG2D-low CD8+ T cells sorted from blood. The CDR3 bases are TGCGCCAGCAGCCAAGATGACACTTCTCCCTATGGCTACACCTTC. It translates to CASSQDDTSPYGYTF.